The rows below give T cell receptor beta chains drawn from one sample of a study of vaccination and CD4 T cells after COVID-19. No antigens are known for them. TCRdb called the PCR reads again in MiXCR, with one record for every CDR3 protein. The sample comprises over 15,000 distinct CDR3 sequences, around 50% of which are singletons, and roughly 12% rests with the top ten. The specimen sequenced was CD4+ T cells from blood, cultured in vitro. The receptors were gathered from a human donor who had recovered from COVID-19. CDR3s include the opening cysteine and the closing phenylalanine or tryptophan. D genes are given only for firm matches. Size is stated for part of the rows, as once, few or many counts, or as a class when the clone is expanded.

CDR3aa	CDR3nt	abundance	j_gene	d_gene	v_gene
CASTGDSETDTQYF	TGTGCCAGCACCGGGGACAGCGAAACAGATACGCAGTATTTT	once	TRBJ2-3	TRBD1	TRBV12-3/TRBV12-4
CASLWTSGYNEQFF	TGTGCCAGCCTTTGGACTAGCGGGTACAATGAGCAGTTCTTC	.	TRBJ2-1	TRBD2	TRBV2
CASSLLANTEAFF	TGTGCCAGCAGTTTACTAGCGAACACTGAAGCTTTCTTT	.	TRBJ1-1	.	TRBV27
CAIRSGNSPLHF	TGTGCCATAAGGTCGGGGAATTCACCCCTCCACTTT	few	TRBJ1-6	.	TRBV28
CASSQDQAGGGTEAFF	TGCGCCAGCAGCCAAGATCAGGCAGGGGGAGGAACTGAAGCTTTCTTT	once	TRBJ1-1	TRBD1	TRBV4-3
CASSLEGLLGTDTQYF	TGCGCCAGCAGCCTCGAAGGTCTTCTTGGCACAGATACGCAGTATTTT	.	TRBJ2-3	.	TRBV5-1
CVSRGLASGNTIYF	TGTGTCTCCAGGGGTCTCGCCTCAGGAAACACCATATATTTT	.	TRBJ1-3	.	TRBV27
CASSLTINYNSPLHF	TGTGCCAGCAGTTTGACAATAAACTATAATTCACCCCTCCACTTT	few	TRBJ1-6	.	TRBV27
CASRTGLGGELFF	TGTGCCAGTAGGACAGGGTTAGGCGGGGAGCTGTTTTTT	once	TRBJ2-2	TRBD1	TRBV19
CAWRTGVANEKLFF	TGTGCCTGGCGTACAGGGGTGGCTAATGAAAAACTGTTTTTT	.	TRBJ1-4	TRBD1	TRBV30
CSTPGGGGYTF	TGCAGTACCCCGGGGGGAGGTGGCTACACCTTC	.	TRBJ1-2	.	TRBV20-1
CASSLGTGGRGYTF	TGTGCCAGCAGTTTAGGGACTGGGGGACGTGGCTACACCTTC	few	TRBJ1-2	.	TRBV12-3/TRBV12-4
CASSDTLVQPQHF	TGTGCCAGCAGTGACACCCTCGTTCAGCCCCAGCATTTT	.	TRBJ1-5	.	TRBV6-1
CANSFAGEAFF	TGTGCCAACAGTTTCGCAGGGGAAGCTTTCTTT	.	TRBJ1-1	.	TRBV6-5
CASSWPRGSFAGELFF	TGTGCCAGCAGTTGGCCCAGGGGATCGTTCGCCGGGGAGCTGTTTTTT	few	TRBJ2-2	.	TRBV6-5
CASSLTTPGRETQYF	TGCGCCAGCAGCCTGACGACCCCCGGCCGTGAGACCCAGTACTTC	.	TRBJ2-5	.	TRBV4-1
CASSSGLAGGTGELFF	TGCGCCAGCAGCTCAGGACTAGCGGGGGGAACCGGGGAGCTGTTTTTT	.	TRBJ2-2	TRBD2	TRBV5-1
CASSKGGGFTEAFF	TGTGCCAGCAGCAAGGGGGGGGGCTTCACTGAAGCTTTCTTT	.	TRBJ1-1	.	TRBV7-9
CASSRSVPGELFF	TGTGCCAGTAGTCGAAGCGTGCCCGGGGAGCTGTTTTTT	.	TRBJ2-2	.	TRBV19
CASTPDRASGELFF	TGTGCCAGCACCCCAGACAGGGCGTCCGGGGAGCTGTTTTTT	.	TRBJ2-2	TRBD1	TRBV6-1
CASSLDPGTLRGYTF	TGTGCCAGCAGCTTAGATCCGGGAACATTGAGGGGCTACACCTTC	.	TRBJ1-2	.	TRBV7-2
CASSEWSYGYTF	TGTGCCAGTTCAGAATGGAGCTATGGCTACACCTTC	.	TRBJ1-2	.	TRBV19
CATSREAVGADGTGELFF	TGTGCCACCAGCAGAGAGGCTGTGGGGGCGGATGGCACCGGGGAGCTGTTTTTT	once	TRBJ2-2	.	TRBV15
CAWSVRSQETQYF	TGTGCCTGGAGTGTACGTTCCCAAGAGACCCAGTACTTC	few	TRBJ2-5	.	TRBV30
CASSLQFRGRADTQYF	TGTGCCAGCAGCTTACAGTTTCGCGGGCGGGCAGATACGCAGTATTTT	few	TRBJ2-3	.	TRBV7-2
CASRLRSGNGYTF	TGTGCCAGCCGCCTCCGGTCGGGGAATGGCTACACCTTC	few	TRBJ1-2	.	TRBV6-1
CSASGQTYGYTF	TGCAGTGCTAGCGGACAGACCTATGGCTACACCTTC	few	TRBJ1-2	.	TRBV20-1
CASSPQGWDYGYTF	TGTGCCAGTAGTCCACAGGGATGGGACTATGGCTACACCTTC	.	TRBJ1-2	.	TRBV19
CASSYRGQTNTGELFF	TGTGCCAGCAGCTACCGGGGACAGACGAACACCGGGGAGCTGTTTTTT	.	TRBJ2-2	TRBD1	TRBV11-2
CASSLAGGNTGELFF	TGTGCCAGCAGCTTGGCGGGAGGGAACACCGGGGAGCTGTTTTTT	.	TRBJ2-2	TRBD2	TRBV7-3
CASSEVGRGRWNEQYF	TGTGCCAGCAGTGAAGTAGGCAGGGGGCGGTGGAACGAGCAGTACTTC	.	TRBJ2-7	TRBD1	TRBV25-1
CASSRRSGTAIEAFF	TGTGCCAGCAGTCGCCGTTCCGGGACAGCCATTGAAGCTTTCTTT	.	TRBJ1-1	TRBD1	TRBV6-2/TRBV6-3
CASSRWTGGEDSPLHF	TGTGCCAGCAGCCGGTGGACAGGGGGTGAGGACTCACCCCTCCACTTT	.	TRBJ1-6	TRBD1	TRBV7-2